Listed below are T cell receptor beta chains from one sample, sequenced in a study of blood T cells in healthy people across ages. Each CDR3 protein is one row after TCRdb ran MiXCR on the 5' RACE reads. The sample has over 950,000 distinct CDR3 sequences, roughly two fifths seen once; the top ten hold 13%. Sample: blood. These receptors were obtained from a man aged 18 to 30 in good health. CDR3s include the opening cysteine and the closing phenylalanine or tryptophan. A D gene is named only where the DNA matches it firmly. Rows give clone size only sometimes, using once, few, many, or a class for an expanded clone.

clone_size cdr3_length j_call v_call d_call cdr3_aa cdr3_nt
few 14 TRBJ2-7 TRBV20-1 NA CSAGEVGDFYEQYF TGCAGTGCTGGGGAGGTGGGCGATTTCTACGAGCAGTACTTC
NA 13 TRBJ2-7 TRBV4-3 NA CASSQDSYSEQYF TGCGCCAGCAGCCAAGATTCTTACTCCGAGCAGTACTTC
few 18 TRBJ2-1 TRBV11-2 TRBD2 CASSLIWERGLAGNEQFF TGTGCCAGCAGCTTAATCTGGGAGCGGGGGCTCGCTGGCAATGAGCAGTTCTTC
NA 14 TRBJ1-5 TRBV12-3/TRBV12-4 NA CASSSGPLNQPQHF TGTGCCAGCAGTTCCGGACCCCTCAATCAGCCCCAGCATTTT
few 16 TRBJ2-1 TRBV19 TRBD2 CASSSRAGATYNEQFF TGTGCCAGTAGTTCCCGAGCGGGGGCAACCTACAATGAGCAGTTCTTC
few 16 TRBJ1-6 TRBV7-2 NA CASSLVATVLNSPLHF TGTGCCAGCAGCTTAGTCGCGACAGTCCTTAATTCACCCCTCCACTTT
few 12 TRBJ1-1 TRBV27 NA CASWQFATEAFF TGTGCCAGTTGGCAATTTGCCACTGAAGCTTTCTTT
NA 12 TRBJ2-2 TRBV29-1 NA CSAGQTMWELFF TGCAGCGCTGGACAGACGATGTGGGAGCTGTTTTTT
NA 15 TRBJ1-5 TRBV7-8 TRBD1 CASSPGTGGLQPQHF TGTGCCAGCAGTCCCGGGACAGGGGGCCTTCAGCCCCAGCATTTT
once 17 TRBJ1-4 TRBV4-1 NA CASSQDPLPMGNEKLFF TGCGCCAGCAGCCAAGATCCCCTCCCGATGGGTAATGAAAAACTGTTTTTT
NA 15 TRBJ2-5 TRBV20-1 TRBD1 CSATDRGPYQETQYF TGCAGTGCAACGGACAGGGGACCGTACCAAGAGACCCAGTACTTC
few 14 TRBJ1-2 TRBV9 TRBD1 CASSGYRGTLGYTF TGTGCCAGCAGCGGATACAGGGGAACCCTTGGCTACACCTTC
NA 15 TRBJ1-2 TRBV20-1 TRBD1 CSARSGGLGYYGYTF TGCAGTGCTAGATCAGGGGGGCTCGGTTACTATGGCTACACCTTC
NA 15 TRBJ2-7 TRBV6-5 TRBD1 CASSQYRGRSYEQYF TGTGCCAGCAGTCAGTACAGGGGTAGGTCCTACGAGCAGTACTTC
NA 15 TRBJ2-3 TRBV20-1 NA CSAPTGTSSTDTQYF TGCAGTGCCCCAACCGGGACTTCTAGCACAGATACGCAGTATTTT
many 14 TRBJ2-1 TRBV20-1 NA CSASRTPEGNEQFF TGCAGTGCTAGTAGGACACCTGAGGGCAATGAGCAGTTCTTC
NA 17 TRBJ1-5 TRBV21-1 NA CASSIPGRGGSNQPQHF TGTGCCAGCAGTATACCGGGCAGGGGGGGAAGCAATCAGCCTCAGCATTTT
NA 13 TRBJ2-1 TRBV4-1 TRBD2 CASRERENTEQFF TGCGCCAGCAGGGAGCGGGAGAACACTGAGCAGTTCTTC
NA 14 TRBJ2-5 TRBV20-1 TRBD2 CSARAGLAEETQYF TGCAGTGCTAGAGCCGGACTAGCAGAAGAGACCCAGTACTTC
many 16 TRBJ2-1 TRBV7-8 TRBD2 CASSLGALADYNEQFF TGTGCCAGCAGCTTAGGGGCCCTAGCGGACTACAATGAGCAGTTCTTC
few 11 TRBJ1-2 TRBV21-1 NA CASSGGEGYTF TGTGCCAGCAGCGGGGGGGAGGGCTACACCTTC
NA 17 TRBJ2-5 TRBV21-1 NA CASSQPASGGASNEQYF TGTGCCAGCAGCCAGCCGGCTAGCGGGGGGGCCTCAAATGAGCAGTACTTC
few 12 TRBJ1-2 TRBV30 NA CAWSQRTSGYTF TGTGCCTGGAGCCAACGGACTTCTGGCTACACCTTC
NA 14 TRBJ2-3 TRBV20-1 NA CSASSEHRTDTQYF TGCAGTGCTAGCTCTGAGCACCGCACAGATACGCAGTATTTT
many 16 TRBJ1-2 TRBV4-2 NA CASSQDKNTGSYGYTF TGTGCCAGCAGCCAAGATAAAAACACAGGAAGCTATGGCTACACCTTC
NA 13 TRBJ1-1 TRBV4-1 NA CASSQESRTEAFF TGCGCCAGCAGCCAAGAATCCAGGACTGAAGCTTTCTTT
NA 13 TRBJ1-2 TRBV20-1 NA CSAITEGSYGYTF TGCAGTGCTATCACAGAGGGGAGTTATGGCTACACCTTC
few 16 TRBJ1-1 TRBV11-2 NA CASSFFGGESITEAFF TGTGCCAGCAGCTTCTTTGGCGGGGAGTCGATTACTGAAGCTTTCTTT
few 15 TRBJ1-2 TRBV7-2 TRBD1 CASSPQGGNNYGYTF TGTGCCAGCAGCCCACAGGGGGGAAATAACTATGGCTACACCTTC
few 15 TRBJ1-2 TRBV20-1 NA CSARPPGEGDYGYTF TGCAGTGCCCGGCCCCCTGGGGAGGGTGACTATGGCTACACCTTC
few 13 TRBJ1-2 TRBV28 NA CASRNSARYGYTF TGTGCCAGCAGGAACTCGGCACGGTATGGCTACACCTTC
NA 15 TRBJ2-3 TRBV24-1 NA CATSDSRLNTDTQYF TGTGCCACCAGTGATTCACGACTGAACACAGATACGCAGTATTTT
few 15 TRBJ1-1 TRBV5-1 NA CASSLDQGLGTEAFF TGCGCCAGCAGCTTGGATCAGGGCCTGGGCACTGAAGCTTTCTTT
NA 14 TRBJ1-1 TRBV20-1 NA CSAREGHPQTEAFF TGCAGTGCTAGGGAGGGACACCCGCAAACTGAAGCTTTCTTT
NA 11 TRBJ2-5 TRBV27 NA CASSQLGTQYF TGTGCCAGCAGTCAGCTGGGGACCCAGTACTTC
NA 15 TRBJ1-2 TRBV9 NA CASSVVGGTNYGYTF TGTGCCAGCAGCGTAGTTGGGGGGACTAACTATGGCTACACCTTC
NA 17 TRBJ2-1 TRBV2 NA CASSERAGMDSYNEQFF TGTGCCAGCAGTGAAAGGGCGGGGATGGACTCCTACAATGAGCAGTTCTTC
NA 14 TRBJ2-7 TRBV4-3 NA CASSQEETSYEQYF TGCGCCAGCAGCCAAGAGGAAACCTCCTACGAGCAGTACTTC
few 16 TRBJ1-1 TRBV6-4 NA CASSDSATGGGSEAFF TGTGCCAGCAGTGACTCCGCGACAGGTGGGGGATCTGAAGCTTTCTTT
NA 18 TRBJ2-3 TRBV4-2 TRBD2 CASSQEGVASGAGDTQYF TGTGCCAGCAGCCAAGAAGGCGTAGCTAGCGGGGCGGGAGATACGCAGTATTTT
NA 13 TRBJ2-5 TRBV9 NA CASGGQHQETQYF TGTGCCAGCGGGGGGCAACACCAAGAGACCCAGTACTTC
once 12 TRBJ2-1 TRBV6-6 NA CASSSRQETQFF TGTGCCAGCAGTAGCAGGCAAGAGACCCAGTTCTTC
NA 13 TRBJ2-5 TRBV7-2 NA CASSLERHNEQYF TGTGCCAGCAGCTTAGAAAGACACAATGAGCAGTACTTC
many 14 TRBJ2-3 TRBV20-1 NA CSKPKPGNADTQYF TGCAGTAAACCTAAACCAGGGAACGCAGATACGCAGTATTTT
once 15 TRBJ2-7 TRBV25-1 TRBD1 CASSSDRVSSCEQYF TGTGCCAGCAGTTCTGACAGGGTTTCGTCCTGCGAGCAGTACTTC
NA 15 TRBJ2-3 TRBV20-1 NA CSARVRTASTDMQYF TGCAGTGCTAGAGTTCGAACAGCTAGCACAGATATGCAGTATTTT
few 14 TRBJ1-2 TRBV2 NA CASSVIRETYGYTF TGTGCCAGCAGTGTTATCAGGGAAACCTATGGCTACACCTTC
NA 14 TRBJ2-5 TRBV7-2 TRBD1 CASSSGQLPRKQYF TGTGCCAGCAGCTCGGGACAGCTTCCACGCAAGCAGTACTTC
few 15 TRBJ1-1 TRBV7-9 NA CASSLAAGRNTEAFF TGTGCCAGCAGCTTAGCTGCAGGGAGGAACACTGAAGCTTTCTTT
few 16 TRBJ1-4 TRBV7-2 NA CASSLGVRRSNEKLFF TGTGCCAGCAGCTTAGGTGTACGAAGATCTAATGAAAAACTGTTTTTT
many 14 TRBJ1-1 TRBV7-2 TRBD1 CASSSRQGVTEAFF TGTGCCAGCAGTTCAAGACAGGGGGTCACTGAAGCTTTCTTT